This entry describes one TCR beta chain. Its antigen is still unknown. The junction differs from germline at one of its ends, possibly a read error. This sample was included in a study of post-analysis software for immune sequencing data. The V gene's germline CDR1 is SGHAT and CDR2 FQNNGV. The CDR3 sequence is 14 residues long. Points from the study as a whole: A significant reduction in normalized Chao1 diversity was observed in multiple sclerosis patients versus controls. TRBV5-6, TRBV5-1 and TRBV20-1 were among roughly five TRBV segments more frequent in patients than controls.

Unique molecular identifiers had been added to the TCR beta cDNA libraries. When about 1 to 11 million T cells were used, they gave 500,000 or so cDNA molecules. TCRdb ran MiXCR on the PCR reads and lists one entry per CDR3 protein. The sample contains a few hundred thousand distinct CDR3 sequences, less than 45% of which appear only once. This TCR derives from a girl aged 10-17 years with multiple sclerosis. Sequencing input: blood. V gene TRBV11-2 combines with J gene TRBJ2-5, with D possibly TRBD2 on 6 matching bases. The CDR3 reads CASSLVSGEEAQYF. The CDR3 region has the DNA TGTGCCAGCAGCTTAGTGTCGGGAGAAGAGGCCCAGTACTTC.